Below, 16 T cell receptor beta chains from the same sample are listed, as sequenced in a study of blood T cell repertoires in COVID-19. Clones were sequenced by immunoSEQ multiplex PCR, and TCRdb holds only the in-frame ones, with some missing. The table lists roughly 97,000 clones, 75% to 85% of them singletons. The specimen sequenced was peripheral blood. These receptors were collected from a man between 60 and 75 years old with acute or convalescent COVID-19.

The V call is TRBV3-1 (or the pseudogene TRBV3-2), the J call TRBJ1-1, with unresolved D. Germline values: CDR1 LGHDT, CDR2 YNNKEL (reference sequence). V was trimmed by 0 bases and J by 1 base, leaving 9 bases between them. This CDR3 is 15 amino acids long. The CDR3 here is CASSQDLDGNTEAFF. Here the CDR3 DNA reads TGTGCCAGCAGCCAAGATCTAGACGGGAACACTGAAGCTTTCTTT.

This clone was counted only a few times. This chain links TRBV30 with TRBJ1-1; TRBD1 is a possible D gene (6 bases). Trimming took off 5 bases at V and 3 bases at J, with 10 bases between the two ends. Germline CDR1 GTSNPN, CDR2 SVGIG (reference sequence). The CDR3 has 12 residues. In nucleotides, the CDR3 is TGTGCCTGGGAACCAGGGGACACTGAAGCTTTCTTT. Its translation: CAWEPGDTEAFF.

This chain links TRBV21-1 with TRBJ1-2. TRBV21-1 represents a pseudogene. The CDR3 consists of 12 residues. The CDR3 DNA is TGTGCCAGCAGCAGAGCTAACTATGGCTACACCTTC. Amino acids: CASSRANYGYTF.

The rearrangement uses TRBV6-5 and TRBJ1-3; 7 bases line up with TRBD1. The germline CDR1 and CDR2 sequences are MNHEY and SVGAGI. The CDR3 runs to 15 residues. The J segment lost 0 bases and the V segment lost 5 bases, leaving 4 bases of the junction unmatched. CDR3: CASSRQGPSGNTIYF. The DNA of the CDR3 is TGTGCCAGCAGTAGACAGGGACCCTCTGGAAACACCATATATTTT.

The chain is built from TRBV20-1 and TRBJ2-7; no clear D. CDR3 length: 11 residues. V was pared by 2 bases and J by 3 bases, with 5 bases between. Per the germline V gene, CDR1 is DFQATT and CDR2 is SNEGSKA (reference sequence). DNA for the CDR3: TGCAGTGCTAGACCACACTACGAGCAGTACTTC. Its translation is CSARPHYEQYF.

The rearrangement uses TRBV5-1 and TRBJ1-2; 10 positions match TRBD1. With 1 base clipped from V and 5 bases from J, the junction kept 8 bases outside the gene matches. This CDR3 is built from 16 residues. The germline CDR1 and CDR2 sequences are SGHRS and YFSETQ. This CDR3 is CASSLTTGQGKYGYTF. CDR3 sequence (DNA): TGCGCCAGCAGCTTGACCACGGGACAGGGGAAGTATGGCTACACCTTC.

In this sample, this clone turned up a few times. The chain has TRBV10-3 and TRBJ2-1; 7 bases match TRBD2. There are 17 residues in the CDR3. With V trimmed by 3 bases and J by 1 base, 9 bases remained unmatched. Germline CDR1 is ENHRY and CDR2 is SYGVKD. The CDR3 protein is CAISDDPAGSSYNEQFF. The DNA for the CDR3 is TGTGCCATCAGTGACGACCCAGCGGGGTCATCCTACAATGAGCAGTTCTTC.

This clone was seen more than once but under ten times. The chain couples TRBV5-1 to TRBJ1-5; D is ambiguous. Germline V gives CDR1 SGHRS, CDR2 YFSETQ. This CDR3 has 13 amino acids. V was clipped by 0 bases and J by 5 bases, with 6 bases between them. The CDR3, as DNA: TGCGCCAGCAGCTTGGGGAGGGATCAGCCCCAGCATTTT. It encodes CASSLGRDQPQHF.

This rearrangement joins TRBV6-4 to TRBJ2-1; the D is unclear. Germline CDR1 and CDR2: MRHNA and SNTAGT. The V end lost 0 bases, the J end lost 2 bases, and 11 bases lay between the germline ends. The CDR3 consists of 16 residues. The CDR3 loop is CASSDSSSRAYNEQFF. In DNA form, the CDR3 reads TGTGCCAGCAGTGACTCGAGTAGTAGAGCCTACAATGAGCAGTTCTTC.

The rearrangement joins TRBV6-2 or TRBV6-3 to TRBJ1-2; 9 bases are a match to TRBD1. The ends lost 4 bases at V and 0 bases at J; junction bases unmatched: 15. The CDR3 sequence is 19 residues long. CDR1 and CDR2 (germline): MNHEY, SVGEGT. The CDR3 nucleotides are TGTGCCAGCAGTTCCGGCGGCCCCGGGACAGGGCGTCCTAACTATGGCTACACCTTC. Amino acid sequence: CASSSGGPGTGRPNYGYTF.

This clone was observed a few times. The chain couples TRBV15 to TRBJ2-7; 11 bases agree with TRBD1. Trimming at V came to 0 bases and at J to 5 bases, leaving 9 bases not matched to a gene. This CDR3 region has 17 residues. CDR1 and CDR2 from the germline V gene are LNHNV and YYDKDF (reference sequence). CDR3 in DNA: TGTGCCACCAGCAGAGATCGGGGGACAGGGGGTGGGAACGAGCAGTACTTC. Its translation is CATSRDRGTGGGNEQYF.

The chain combines TRBV7-3 with TRBJ2-3, with TRBD1 as a possible D gene (5 bases). Per germline, CDR1 SGHTA and CDR2 FQGTGA. This CDR3 is 16 amino acids long. Trimming pared 3 bases from V and 0 bases from J, leaving 13 bases between. The CDR3 region has the DNA TGTGCCAGCAGCTTGGGGCCACCGTCTAGCACAGATACGCAGTATTTT. Protein product: CASSLGPPSSTDTQYF.

The chain joins TRBV30 to TRBJ1-1; the D is unclear. CDR1 and CDR2 from the germline V gene are GTSNPN and SVGIG (reference sequence). This CDR3 has 13 amino acids. Trimming took 2 bases from V and 1 from J, leaving 8 bases between them. The DNA for the CDR3 is TGTGCCTGGAGTTCGACACCGAACACTGAAGCTTTCTTT. Residues: CAWSSTPNTEAFF.

The chain employs TRBV12-3 or TRBV12-4 and TRBJ1-6; D gene ambiguous. The V gene lost 7 bases and the J gene lost 8 bases, with 12 bases spanning the gap. This CDR3 is built from 13 residues. This CDR3 reads CASTADSYSPLHF. The CDR3 bases are TGTGCCAGCACGGCGGATTCGTATTCACCCCTCCACTTT.

The V call is TRBV5-1, the J call TRBJ2-5, with D tentatively TRBD1 (6 bases). The CDR3 loop spans 14 amino acids. CDR1 SGHRS and CDR2 YFSETQ come from the germline V gene. V lost 6 bases and J lost 4, with 16 bases in between. The CDR3 region is CASKDVTGRETQYF. The CDR3, as DNA: TGCGCCAGCAAGGATGTGACAGGTAGAGAGACCCAGTACTTC. Supplemented by reference TRBV5-1 and TRBJ2-5, the full variable domain reads KAGVTQTPRYLIKTRGQQVTLSCSPISGHRSVSWYQQTPGQGLQFLFEYFSETQRNKGNFPGRFSGRQFSNSRSEMNVSTLELGDSALYLCASKDVTGRETQYFGPGTRLLVL.

The V call is TRBV5-1, the J call TRBJ1-5; D is perhaps TRBD1 (5 bases). Germline assignment: CDR1 SGHRS and CDR2 YFSETQ. Trimming cost V 1 base and J 3 bases, with 11 bases left between them. The CDR3 totals 15 residues. CDR3 region: CASSLSGVPNQPQHF. In DNA, the CDR3 is TGCGCCAGCAGCTTGTCGGGGGTTCCCAATCAGCCCCAGCATTTT.